The subject of this entry is one T cell receptor (beta chain). Its cognate antigen is unknown. V was pared by 6 bases and J by 7 bases, with 14 bases of the junction left unmatched. The CDR3 length is 15 residues. CDR1 and CDR2 from the germline V gene are MDHEN and SYDVKM. This specimen comes from a study of shared clonotypes between healthy human individuals. Findings of the study overall: Naive subsets, compared against memory subsets, generally had larger estimated richness values. When naive CD4 clonotypes were compared across a few donors, roughly 4.9% were shared.

How the authors handled the data: For the immunoSEQ data, sequences were junction-only without quality scores, so filtering differed. Data came from immunoSEQ multiplex PCR; TCRdb stores just in-frame clones and leaves some out. Clonal size and the V and J genes are those of that table, whereas D and trimming came from the DNA. The table includes 640,000 or so clones, about three quarters detected once. The sequence came from a woman between 25 and 40 years old in good health. The sample was memory CD4+ T cells sorted from blood. Subset reported: CD45RA-negative fraction. The V gene is TRBV28, the J gene TRBJ2-7, with 8 bases fitting TRBD1. CDR3 amino acids: CASRSPGGPAREQYF. The CDR3 DNA reads TGTGCCAGCAGAAGCCCAGGGGGCCCTGCGAGGGAGCAGTACTTC.